The next 17 T cell receptor beta chains were all read from a single sample in a study of read filtering for tumor transcriptome and immune sequencing. Molecular barcoded adaptors covering alpha/delta and beta/gamma chains were used on 400 to 450 ng RNA. TCRdb processed the reads anew with MiXCR; each CDR3 protein has one entry. Of around 33,000 distinct CDR3 sequences listed, less than 20% were seen once; the top ten hold around 16%. The sample was a population of CD138-negative cells sorted from bone marrow. The receptors were sampled from a donor at least 40 years old with multiple myeloma.

This clonotype was seen many times. This CDR3 reads CASSQRADTQYF. DNA for the CDR3: TGTGCCAGCAGCCAAAGGGCGGATACGCAGTATTTT. The chain combines TRBV4-2 with TRBJ2-3, with D unresolved. The germline V and J ends were trimmed by 2 bases and 6 bases, with 6 bases remaining between them. Germline CDR1 and CDR2: LGHNA and YNFKEQ. The CDR3 consists of 12 residues.

There are many counts of this clonotype. The CDR3 region has the DNA TGTGCCAGCAGCTTAATAGCGGGGGCCACAGATACGCAGTATTTT. This encodes CASSLIAGATDTQYF. The chain uses TRBV7-3 and TRBJ2-3; 9 bases match TRBD2. V gave up 1 base and J gave up 2 bases; unmatched junction bases: 1. Per the germline V gene, CDR1 is SGHTA and CDR2 is FQGTGA. This CDR3 is built from 15 residues.

In its sample, this clonotype was seen many times. DNA for the CDR3: TGTGCCAGCATCCCCACGGGCGGCGAGCAGTACTTC. Its translation is CASIPTGGEQYF. The V gene is TRBV28, the J gene TRBJ2-7; D remains unclear. V shed 7 bases and J shed 6 bases, with 13 bases lying between them. This CDR3 spans 12 amino acids. Germline-derived CDR1 and CDR2 are MDHEN and SYDVKM.

The chain links TRBV11-2 to TRBJ1-1, with D unresolved. V lost 3 bases, J lost 1 base, and 0 bases lay in between. The CDR3 spans 11 residues. Germline V gives CDR1 SGHAT, CDR2 FQNNGV. The CDR3 protein is CASSLNTEAFF. CDR3 DNA: TGTGCCAGCAGCTTGAACACTGAAGCTTTCTTT.

V usage is TRBV7-6 and J usage is TRBJ1-3; 7 bases line up with TRBD1. The CDR3 runs to 15 residues. Germline-derived CDR1 and CDR2 are SGHVS and FNYEAQ. J gave up 2 bases and V 3 bases, and 4 bases lay outside the gene matches. This chain's CDR3 is CASSFTGTAGNTIYF. The CDR3, as DNA: TGTGCCAGCAGCTTCACCGGGACAGCTGGAAACACCATATATTTT.

To note about this clonotype: Lacking the conserved final phenylalanine or tryptophan, this CDR3 likely reflects a read error. The limits of the CDR3 on the DNA are not certain, so only TCRdb's listed CDR3 is given. The rearrangement uses TRBV21-1 and TRBJ2-1; TRBD2 was called by the table and not checked on the DNA. TRBV21-1 corresponds to a pseudogene. The CDR3 is 17 residues long, ends included. The CDR3 protein is CAGSKASGRALYNEQFL.

V and J are TRBV4-2 and TRBJ2-3; 7 bases align to TRBD2. CDR1 is LGHNA and CDR2 is YNFKEQ in the germline V gene. CDR3 size: 17 residues. The V and J ends lost 0 bases and 0 bases, in that order; junction bases with no gene match: 6. The CDR3 protein is CASSQDSAGSSTDTQYF. The CDR3 nucleotides read TGTGCCAGCAGCCAAGACTCAGCGGGGTCTAGCACAGATACGCAGTATTTT.

Many counts were recorded for this clonotype. The chain carries TRBV6-6 and TRBJ2-7, with 8 bases identical to TRBD1. The CDR3 totals 14 residues. J lost 2 bases, V lost 6 bases, and 6 bases had no gene match. The germline gives CDR1 MNHNY, CDR2 SVGAGI (reference sequence). The DNA of the CDR3 is TGTGCCAGCAGCAATTACAGGGGGGCCTACGAGCAGTACTTC. It translates to CASSNYRGAYEQYF.

This clonotype showed up many times. The chain recombines TRBV11-3 with TRBJ2-5; 12 bases line up with TRBD2. Losses at the gene ends were 5 bases for V and 4 bases for J; bases not matched to a gene: 5. The length of the CDR3 is 15 residues. CDR1 is SGHNT and CDR2 is YENEEA in the germline V gene. In DNA, the CDR3 is TGTGCCAGCAGCAAAGGACTAGCGGGGACAGAGACCCAGTACTTC. This translates into CASSKGLAGTETQYF.

This clonotype was seen a few times. This may come from a read error, since a much larger clone is one base off. The V gene is TRBV12-3 or TRBV12-4, the J gene TRBJ1-4; D is undetermined. The CDR3 consists of 14 residues. V lost 2 bases and J 6 bases, leaving 10 bases between the germline ends. CDR3: CASSLTVADEKLFF. DNA for the CDR3: TGTGCCAGCAGTTTAACGGTGGCTGATGAAAAACTGTTTTTT.

This clonotype occurred many times. The V gene is TRBV20-1, the J gene TRBJ2-7; maybe TRBD1 (6 bases). This CDR3 spans 15 amino acids. Germline CDR1 and CDR2: DFQATT and SNEGSKA (reference sequence). Trimming took off 1 base at V and 3 bases at J, with 16 bases between the two ends. The CDR3 loop is CSARVSGEVGYEQYF. In DNA, the CDR3 is TGCAGTGCTAGAGTGTCAGGGGAAGTCGGCTACGAGCAGTACTTC.

With respect to this clonotype: This may arise from a read error, as a much more abundant clone is one base away. This sequence joins TRBV28 and TRBJ2-3, with D maybe TRBD1 (5 bases). Germline V lookup: CDR1 MDHEN, CDR2 SYDVKM. V was shortened by 11 bases and J by 3 bases, with 21 bases between the two germline ends. CDR3 length: 15 residues. CDR3 sequence reads: CAGGPYSGATDTQYF. The DNA of the CDR3 is TGTGCCGGCGGTCCGTATAGTGGGGCAACAGATACGCAGTATTTT.

This clonotype came up a few times. Being one base from a much bigger clone, this may be a read error. The J gene is TRBJ2-2, the V gene TRBV9, with D maybe TRBD2 (6 bases). This CDR3 has 12 residues. Germline V lookup: CDR1 SGDLS, CDR2 YYNGEE. The DNA for the CDR3 is TGTGCCAGTACGAATCGGGGCGGGGAGCTGTCTTTT. This sequence encodes CASTNRGGELSF. The variable domain in full, with the rest retrieved from reference TRBV9 and TRBJ2-2, is DSGVTQTPKHLITATGQRVTLRCSPRSGDLSVYWYQQSLDQGLQFLIQYYNGEERAKGNILERFSAQQFPDLHSELNLSSLELGDSALYFCASTNRGGELSFGEGSRLTVL.

This clonotype was detected many times. The J gene is TRBJ2-7, the V gene TRBV27; 10 nucleotides agree with TRBD2. Germline loops: CDR1 MNHEY, CDR2 SMNVEV (reference sequence). V lost 6 bases and J lost 7; bases outside the gene matches: 9. This CDR3 region has 14 residues. This CDR3 is CASRSGTSALEQYF. CDR3 DNA sequence: TGTGCCAGCAGGTCCGGGACTAGCGCGCTGGAGCAGTACTTC.

With regard to this clonotype: A much larger clone differs from this one at a single base, so this may be a read error. The V gene is TRBV18, the J gene TRBJ2-7; weak D call: TRBD1 (5 bases). The CDR3 consists of 16 residues. Germline V CDR1 and CDR2: KGHSH, LQKENI. The CDR3 nucleotides are TGTGCCAGCTCACTCGGTCCCGCCAGGGAAGGTTACGTGCAGTACTTC. Translating it yields CASSLGPAREGYVQYF.

Comment on this clonotype: A much bigger clone sits one base away, suggesting this may be a read error. In this CDR3 the conserved last residue, phenylalanine or tryptophan, is missing, so a read error is likely. The chain recombines TRBV5-1 with TRBJ2-7, with D tentatively TRBD2 (6 bases). Germline V gene data show CDR1 as SGHRS and CDR2 as YFSETQ. This CDR3 spans 14 amino acids. Trimming took off 1 base at V and 2 bases at J, with 10 bases between the two ends. CDR3 amino acids: CASSLWGDPYEQYS. Written as DNA, the CDR3 is TGCGCCAGCAGCTTGTGGGGGGATCCCTACGAGCAGTACTCC.

In this sample, this clonotype turned up many times. This chain connects TRBV5-1 to TRBJ2-5; 14 nucleotides match TRBD2. V trimming: 4 bases; J trimming: 4 bases; junction bases outside the gene matches: 3. The CDR3 sequence is 15 residues long. Germline loops: CDR1 SGHRS, CDR2 YFSETQ. The CDR3 DNA sequence: TGCGCCAGCAGCCTAGGGACTAGCGGGAGAGAGACCCAGTACTTC. Its protein product is CASSLGTSGRETQYF.